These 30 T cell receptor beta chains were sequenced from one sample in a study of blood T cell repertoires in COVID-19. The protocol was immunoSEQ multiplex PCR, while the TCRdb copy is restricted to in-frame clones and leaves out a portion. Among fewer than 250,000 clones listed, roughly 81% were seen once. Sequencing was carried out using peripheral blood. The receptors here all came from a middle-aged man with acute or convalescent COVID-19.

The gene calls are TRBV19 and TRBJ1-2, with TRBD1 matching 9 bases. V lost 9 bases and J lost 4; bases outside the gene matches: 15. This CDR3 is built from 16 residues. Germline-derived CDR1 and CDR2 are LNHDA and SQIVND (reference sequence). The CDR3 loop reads CASLKEAGQGTYGYTF. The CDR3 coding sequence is TGTGCCAGCCTTAAAGAGGCGGGACAGGGTACCTATGGCTACACCTTC.

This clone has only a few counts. CDR3 protein: CASRGAGTGFYGYTF. In nucleotides, the CDR3 is TGTGCCAGCAGGGGGGCCGGGACAGGGTTCTATGGCTACACCTTC. The chain recombines TRBV25-1 with TRBJ1-2, with 9 bases that match TRBD1. Germline CDR1 reads MGHDK; CDR2 reads SYGVNS. The J segment lost 4 bases and the V segment lost 6 bases, leaving 9 bases of the junction unmatched. The CDR3 runs to 15 residues.

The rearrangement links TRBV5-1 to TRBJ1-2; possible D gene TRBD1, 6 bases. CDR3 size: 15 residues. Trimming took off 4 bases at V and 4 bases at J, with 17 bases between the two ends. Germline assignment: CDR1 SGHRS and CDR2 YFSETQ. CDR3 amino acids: CASSLNTGHPYGYTF. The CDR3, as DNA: TGCGCCAGCAGCCTAAACACGGGACACCCCTATGGCTACACCTTC.

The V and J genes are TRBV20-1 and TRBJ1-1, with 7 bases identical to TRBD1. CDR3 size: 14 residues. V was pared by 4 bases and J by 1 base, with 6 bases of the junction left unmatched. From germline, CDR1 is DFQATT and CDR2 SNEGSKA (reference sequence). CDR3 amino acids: CSAIDRVRNTEAFF. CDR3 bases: TGCAGTGCTATTGACAGGGTTAGGAACACTGAAGCTTTCTTT.

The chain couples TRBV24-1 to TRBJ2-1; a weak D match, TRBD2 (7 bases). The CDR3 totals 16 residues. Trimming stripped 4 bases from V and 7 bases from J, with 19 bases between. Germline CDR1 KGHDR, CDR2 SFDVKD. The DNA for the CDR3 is TGTGCCACCAGTGACCCGGTCGGGGGGCGCAATAATGAGCAGTTCTTC. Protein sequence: CATSDPVGGRNNEQFF.

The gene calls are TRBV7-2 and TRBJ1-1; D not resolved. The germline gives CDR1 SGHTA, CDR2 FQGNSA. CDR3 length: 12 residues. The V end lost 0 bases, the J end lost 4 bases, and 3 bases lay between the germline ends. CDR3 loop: CASSLAGTEAFF. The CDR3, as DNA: TGTGCCAGCAGCTTAGCCGGCACTGAAGCTTTCTTT.

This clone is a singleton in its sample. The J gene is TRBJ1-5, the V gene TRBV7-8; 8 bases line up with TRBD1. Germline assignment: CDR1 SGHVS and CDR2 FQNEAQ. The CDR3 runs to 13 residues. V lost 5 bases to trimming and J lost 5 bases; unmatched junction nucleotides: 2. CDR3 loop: CASSLTGDQPQHF. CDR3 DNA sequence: TGTGCCAGCAGCCTGACAGGGGATCAGCCCCAGCATTTT.

CDR3 sequence (DNA): TGTGCCAGCAGCCCGACTAGCAGGGCATACGAGCAGTACTTC. This encodes CASSPTSRAYEQYF. V and J are TRBV9 and TRBJ2-7; 7 bases line up with TRBD2. Germline CDR1 SGDLS, CDR2 YYNGEE. This CDR3 is 14 amino acids long. V gave up 4 bases and J gave up 4 bases; unmatched junction bases: 8.

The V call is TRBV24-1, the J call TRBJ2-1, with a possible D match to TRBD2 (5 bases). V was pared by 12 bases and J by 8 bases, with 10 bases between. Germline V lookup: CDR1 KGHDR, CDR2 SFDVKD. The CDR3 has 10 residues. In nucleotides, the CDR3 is TGTGCCGCCCCGGAGGATGAGCAGTTCTTC. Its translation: CAAPEDEQFF.

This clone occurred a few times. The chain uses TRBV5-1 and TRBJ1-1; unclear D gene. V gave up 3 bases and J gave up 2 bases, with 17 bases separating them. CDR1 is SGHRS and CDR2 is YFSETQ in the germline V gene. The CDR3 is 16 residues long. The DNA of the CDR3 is TGCGCCAGCAGCTCCGAGGCCGTGGGGAGTAACACTGAAGCTTTCTTT. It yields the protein CASSSEAVGSNTEAFF.

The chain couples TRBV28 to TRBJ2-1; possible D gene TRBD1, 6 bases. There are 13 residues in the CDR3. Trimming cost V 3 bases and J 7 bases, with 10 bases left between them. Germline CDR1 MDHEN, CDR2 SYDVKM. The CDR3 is CASSFRGPNEQFF. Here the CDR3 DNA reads TGTGCCAGCAGTTTCAGGGGTCCTAATGAGCAGTTCTTC.

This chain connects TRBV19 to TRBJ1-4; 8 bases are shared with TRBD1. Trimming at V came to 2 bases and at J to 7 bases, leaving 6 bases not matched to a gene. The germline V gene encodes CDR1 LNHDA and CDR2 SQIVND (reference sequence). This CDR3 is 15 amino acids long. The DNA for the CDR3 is TGTGCCAGTAGTATACTAGGACAGGGCGGTGAAAAACTGTTTTTT. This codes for CASSILGQGGEKLFF.

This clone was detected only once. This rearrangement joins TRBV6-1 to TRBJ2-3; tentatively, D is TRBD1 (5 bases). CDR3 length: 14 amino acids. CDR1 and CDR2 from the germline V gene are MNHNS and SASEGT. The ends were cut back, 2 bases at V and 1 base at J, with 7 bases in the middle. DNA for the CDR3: TGTGCCAGCAGTGAATTCAGGGGCACAGATACGCAGTATTTT. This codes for CASSEFRGTDTQYF.

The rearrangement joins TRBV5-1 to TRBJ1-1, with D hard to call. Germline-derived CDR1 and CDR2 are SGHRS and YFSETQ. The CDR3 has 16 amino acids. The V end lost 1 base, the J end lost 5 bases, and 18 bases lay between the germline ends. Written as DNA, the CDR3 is TGCGCCAGCAGCTTGATCCCTCCCCCTCCCGGGACTGAAGCTTTCTTT. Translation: CASSLIPPPPGTEAFF.

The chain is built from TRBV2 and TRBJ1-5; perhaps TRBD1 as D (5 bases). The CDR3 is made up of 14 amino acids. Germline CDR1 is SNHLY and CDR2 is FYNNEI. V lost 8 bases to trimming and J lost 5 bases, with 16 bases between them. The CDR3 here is CASVRDRPDQPQHF. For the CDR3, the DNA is TGTGCCAGCGTTCGAGACAGACCTGATCAGCCCCAGCATTTT.

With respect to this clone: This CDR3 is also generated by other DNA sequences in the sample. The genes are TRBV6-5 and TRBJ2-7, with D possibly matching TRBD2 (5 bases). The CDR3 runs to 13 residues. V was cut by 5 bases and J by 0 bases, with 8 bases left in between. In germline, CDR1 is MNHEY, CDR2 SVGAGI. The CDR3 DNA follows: TGTGCCAGCAGTCGAGGGCCCTCCTACGAGCAGTACTTC. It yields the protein CASSRGPSYEQYF.

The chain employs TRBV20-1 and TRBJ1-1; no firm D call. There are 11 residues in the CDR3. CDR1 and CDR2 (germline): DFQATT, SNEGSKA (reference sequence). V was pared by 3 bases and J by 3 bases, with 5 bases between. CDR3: CSARDYTEAFF. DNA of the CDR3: TGCAGTGCTAGGGACTACACTGAAGCTTTCTTT.

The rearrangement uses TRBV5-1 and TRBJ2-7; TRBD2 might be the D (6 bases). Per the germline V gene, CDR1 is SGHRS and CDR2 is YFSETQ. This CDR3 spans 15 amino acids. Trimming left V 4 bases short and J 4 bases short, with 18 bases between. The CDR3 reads CASSASGTLQYEQYF. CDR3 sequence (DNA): TGCGCCAGCAGCGCTTCCGGGACTCTGCAATACGAGCAGTACTTC.

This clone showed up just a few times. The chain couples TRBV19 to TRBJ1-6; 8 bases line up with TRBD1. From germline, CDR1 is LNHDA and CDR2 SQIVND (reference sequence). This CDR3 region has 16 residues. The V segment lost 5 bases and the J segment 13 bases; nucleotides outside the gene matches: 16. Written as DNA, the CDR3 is TGTGCCAGTAGTTCCTCTCGAGGGACAGGTGGTTTTCCCCTCCACTTT. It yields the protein CASSSSRGTGGFPLHF.

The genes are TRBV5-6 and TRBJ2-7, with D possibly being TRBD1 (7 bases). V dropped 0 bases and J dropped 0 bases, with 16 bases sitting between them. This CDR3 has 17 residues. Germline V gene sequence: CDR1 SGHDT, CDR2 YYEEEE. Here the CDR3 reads CASSLDGGRDSSYEQYF. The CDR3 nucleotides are TGTGCCAGCAGCTTGGACGGGGGAAGGGACAGCTCCTACGAGCAGTACTTC.

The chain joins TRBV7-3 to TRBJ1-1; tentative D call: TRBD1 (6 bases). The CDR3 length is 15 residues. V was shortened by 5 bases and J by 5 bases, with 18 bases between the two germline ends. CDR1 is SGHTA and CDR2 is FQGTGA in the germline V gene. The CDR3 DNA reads TGTGCCAGCAGCCGAAACGGACAGCTCGGGACTGAAGCTTTCTTT. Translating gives CASSRNGQLGTEAFF. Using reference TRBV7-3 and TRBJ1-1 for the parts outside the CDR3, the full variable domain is GAGVSQTPSNKVTEKGKYVELRCDPISGHTALYWYRQSLGQGPEFLIYFQGTGAADDSGLPNDRFFAVRPEGSVSTLKIQRTERGDSAVYLCASSRNGQLGTEAFFGQGTRLTVV.

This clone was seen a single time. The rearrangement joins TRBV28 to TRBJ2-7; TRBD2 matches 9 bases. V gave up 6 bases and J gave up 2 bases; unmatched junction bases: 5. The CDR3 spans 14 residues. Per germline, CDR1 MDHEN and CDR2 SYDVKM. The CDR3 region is CASRSPSGAYEQYF. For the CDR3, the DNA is TGTGCCAGCAGGTCTCCTAGCGGGGCCTACGAGCAGTACTTC.

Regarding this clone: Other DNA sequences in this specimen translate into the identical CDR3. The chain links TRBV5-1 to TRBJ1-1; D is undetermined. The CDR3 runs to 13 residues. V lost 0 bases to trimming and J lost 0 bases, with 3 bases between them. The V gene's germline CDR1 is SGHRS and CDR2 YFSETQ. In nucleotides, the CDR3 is TGCGCCAGCAGCTTGGCAGTGAACACTGAAGCTTTCTTT. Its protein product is CASSLAVNTEAFF.

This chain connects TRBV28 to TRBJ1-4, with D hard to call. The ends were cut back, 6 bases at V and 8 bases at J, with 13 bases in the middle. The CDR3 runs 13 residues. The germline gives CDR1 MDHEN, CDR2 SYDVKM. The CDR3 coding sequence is TGTGCCAGCAGCCCCCTCCAGAGGGAAAAACTGTTTTTT. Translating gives CASSPLQREKLFF.

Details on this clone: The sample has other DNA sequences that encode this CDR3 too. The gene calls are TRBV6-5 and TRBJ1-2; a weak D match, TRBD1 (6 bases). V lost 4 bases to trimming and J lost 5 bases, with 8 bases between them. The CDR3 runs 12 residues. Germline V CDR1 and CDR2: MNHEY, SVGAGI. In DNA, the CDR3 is TGTGCCAGCAGTTCAGGGGATTATGGCTACACCTTC. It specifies CASSSGDYGYTF.

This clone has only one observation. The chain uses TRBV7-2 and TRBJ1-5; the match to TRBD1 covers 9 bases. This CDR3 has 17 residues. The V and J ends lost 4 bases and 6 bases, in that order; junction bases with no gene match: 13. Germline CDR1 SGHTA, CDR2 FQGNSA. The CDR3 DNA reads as TGTGCCAGCAGCTCTCCCGCCGGGACAGGGAGTGGTCAGCCCCAGCATTTT. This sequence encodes CASSSPAGTGSGQPQHF.

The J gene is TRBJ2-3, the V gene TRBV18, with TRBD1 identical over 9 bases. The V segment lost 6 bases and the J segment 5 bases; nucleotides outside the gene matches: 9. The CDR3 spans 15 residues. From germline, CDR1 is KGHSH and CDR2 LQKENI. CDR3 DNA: TGTGCCAGCTCCTCACAGGGGGCGCGGGAAGATACGCAGTATTTT. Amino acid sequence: CASSSQGAREDTQYF. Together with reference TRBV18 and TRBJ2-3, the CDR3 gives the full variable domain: NAGVMQNPRHLVRRRGQEARLRCSPMKGHSHVYWYRQLPEEGLKFMVYLQKENIIDESGMPKERFSAEFPKEGPSILRIQQVVRGDSAAYFCASSSQGAREDTQYFGPGTRLTVL.

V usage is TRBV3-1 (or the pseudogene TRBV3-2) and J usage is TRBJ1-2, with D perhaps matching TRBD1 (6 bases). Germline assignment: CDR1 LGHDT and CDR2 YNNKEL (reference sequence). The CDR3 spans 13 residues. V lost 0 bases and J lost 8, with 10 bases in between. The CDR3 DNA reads TGTGCCAGCAGCCAAGAGCGGGGGCAAGGCTACACCTTC. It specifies CASSQERGQGYTF.

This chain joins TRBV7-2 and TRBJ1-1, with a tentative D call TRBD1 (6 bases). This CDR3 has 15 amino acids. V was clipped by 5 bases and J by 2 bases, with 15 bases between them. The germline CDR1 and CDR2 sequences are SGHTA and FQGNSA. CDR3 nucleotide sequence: TGTGCCAGCAGCCTTCTCGGACAGAGAAACACTGAAGCTTTCTTT. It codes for CASSLLGQRNTEAFF.

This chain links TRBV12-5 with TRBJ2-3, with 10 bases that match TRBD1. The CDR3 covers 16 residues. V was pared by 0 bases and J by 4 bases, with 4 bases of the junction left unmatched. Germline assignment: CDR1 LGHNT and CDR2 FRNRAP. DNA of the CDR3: TGTGCTAGTGGTTTGGTACTGGGACAGGGGTCAGATACGCAGTATTTT. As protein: CASGLVLGQGSDTQYF. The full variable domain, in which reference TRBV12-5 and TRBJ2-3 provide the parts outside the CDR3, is DARVTQTPRHKVTEMGQEVTMRCQPILGHNTVFWYRQTMMQGLELLAYFRNRAPLDDSGMPKDRFSAEMPDATLATLKIQPSEPRDSAVYFCASGLVLGQGSDTQYFGPGTRLTVL.